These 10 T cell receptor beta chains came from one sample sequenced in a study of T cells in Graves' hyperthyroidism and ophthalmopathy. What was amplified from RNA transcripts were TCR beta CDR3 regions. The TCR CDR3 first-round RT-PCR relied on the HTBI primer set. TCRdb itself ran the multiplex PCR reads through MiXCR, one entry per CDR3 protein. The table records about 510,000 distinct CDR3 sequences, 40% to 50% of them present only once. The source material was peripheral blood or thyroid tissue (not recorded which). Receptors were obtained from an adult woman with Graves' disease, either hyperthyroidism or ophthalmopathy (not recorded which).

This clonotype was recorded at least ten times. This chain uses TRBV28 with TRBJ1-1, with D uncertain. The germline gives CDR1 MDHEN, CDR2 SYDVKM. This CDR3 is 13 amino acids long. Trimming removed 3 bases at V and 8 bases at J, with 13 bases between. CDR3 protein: CASSFIGEREAFF. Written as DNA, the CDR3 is TGTGCCAGCAGTTTCATTGGGGAAAGAGAAGCTTTCTTT.

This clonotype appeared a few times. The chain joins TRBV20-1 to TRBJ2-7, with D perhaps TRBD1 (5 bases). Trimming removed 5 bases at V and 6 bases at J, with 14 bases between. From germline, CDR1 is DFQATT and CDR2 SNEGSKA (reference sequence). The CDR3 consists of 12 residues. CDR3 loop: CSAWFNRPEQYF. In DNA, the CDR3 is TGCAGTGCTTGGTTCAACAGGCCCGAGCAGTACTTC.

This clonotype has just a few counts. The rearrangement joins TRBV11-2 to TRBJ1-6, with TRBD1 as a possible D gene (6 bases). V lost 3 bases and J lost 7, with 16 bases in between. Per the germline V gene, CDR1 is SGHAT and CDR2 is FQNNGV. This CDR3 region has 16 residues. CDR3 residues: CASSLAGANRNSPLHF. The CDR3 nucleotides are TGTGCCAGCAGCTTGGCAGGGGCGAATCGGAATTCACCCCTCCACTTT.

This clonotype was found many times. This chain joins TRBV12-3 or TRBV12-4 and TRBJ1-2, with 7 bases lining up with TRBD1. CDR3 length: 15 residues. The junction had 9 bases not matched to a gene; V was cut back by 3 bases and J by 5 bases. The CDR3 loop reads CASSFGTASQYGYTF. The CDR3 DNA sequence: TGTGCCAGCAGTTTTGGGACAGCGAGTCAATATGGCTACACCTTC.

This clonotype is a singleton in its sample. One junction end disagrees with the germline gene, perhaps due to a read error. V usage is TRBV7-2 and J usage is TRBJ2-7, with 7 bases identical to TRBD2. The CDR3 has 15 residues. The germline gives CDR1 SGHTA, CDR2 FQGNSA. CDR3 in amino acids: CASSRDASGSYEQYF. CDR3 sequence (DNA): TGCGCCAGCAGCCGAGATGCTAGCGGCTCCTACGAGCAGTACTTC.

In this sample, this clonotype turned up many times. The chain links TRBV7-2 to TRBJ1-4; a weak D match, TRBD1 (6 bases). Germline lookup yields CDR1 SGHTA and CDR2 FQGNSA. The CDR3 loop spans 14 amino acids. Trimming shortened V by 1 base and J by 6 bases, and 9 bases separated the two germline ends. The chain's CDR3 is CASSLDRVYEKLFF. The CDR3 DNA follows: TGTGCCAGCAGCTTAGACAGGGTCTATGAAAAACTGTTTTTT.

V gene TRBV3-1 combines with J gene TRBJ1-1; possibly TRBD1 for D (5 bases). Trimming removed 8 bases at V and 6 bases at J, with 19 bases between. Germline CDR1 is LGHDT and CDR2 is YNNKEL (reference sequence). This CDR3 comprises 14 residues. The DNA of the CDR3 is TGTGCCAGCCACCGAACGACAGCCCAATCTGAAGCTTTCTTT. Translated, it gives CASHRTTAQSEAFF.

Here the CDR3 DNA reads TGTGCCAGCAGCTTATTAACAGGGAACTATGGCTACACCTTC. It codes for CASSLLTGNYGYTF. The chain uses TRBV7-9 and TRBJ1-2; TRBD1 is a possible D gene (6 bases). V was pared by 2 bases and J by 2 bases, with 9 bases between. This CDR3 spans 14 amino acids. Germline CDR1 SEHNR, CDR2 FQNEAQ (reference sequence).

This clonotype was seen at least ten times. As DNA, the CDR3 is TGTGCCAGCAGTGAAACAGGATCCTACGAGCAGTACTTC. This sequence encodes CASSETGSYEQYF. This chain connects TRBV2 to TRBJ2-7; a weak D match, TRBD1 (5 bases). CDR3 size: 13 residues. V gave up 2 bases and J gave up 1 base, with 6 bases separating them. In germline, CDR1 is SNHLY, CDR2 FYNNEI. The whole variable domain, filled in from reference TRBV2 and TRBJ2-7, reads EPEVTQTPSHQVTQMGQEVILRCVPISNHLYFYWYRQILGQKVEFLVSFYNNEISEKSEIFDDQFSVERPDGSNFTLKIRSTKLEDSAMYFCASSETGSYEQYFGPGTRLTVT.

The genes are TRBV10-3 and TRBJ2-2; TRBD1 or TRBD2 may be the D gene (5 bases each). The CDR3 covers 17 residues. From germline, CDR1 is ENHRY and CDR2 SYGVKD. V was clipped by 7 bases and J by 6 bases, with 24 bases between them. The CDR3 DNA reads TGTGCCATCATGGGGACCCAACCCATGACCGGTCCCGGGGAGCTGTTTTTT. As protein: CAIMGTQPMTGPGELFF.